The clone carrying this T cell receptor (beta chain) was counted a few times. Its antigen is unknown. This sample was taken from a study of human T cells and chemical hapten exposure. Points from the study as a whole: DPC sensitization did not alter TCRs above 1 in 1000 frequency.

Trimming pared 8 bases from V and 1 base from J, leaving 9 bases between. Germline V gene data show CDR1 as SNHLY and CDR2 as FYNNEI. The CDR3 loop spans 14 amino acids. Time point specified: healthy volunteer bleed at 2 weeks. Extraction yielded total RNA from whole blood (unfractionated). Individual cDNA molecules (in the library) carried attached unique molecular identifiers. TCRdb called the RACE reads again in MiXCR, with one record for every CDR3 protein. The profile shows 85,000 to 95,000 distinct CDR3 sequences, about 8.6% of them singletons. The chain carries TRBV2 and TRBJ2-6; D is possibly TRBD1 or TRBD2 (5 bases each). Specimen: whole blood. This TCR was recovered from a female donor in good health. Some clones in this sample may be carry-over from other donors' samples. DNA of the CDR3: TGTGCCAGCCTCAGGGAGTCTGGGGCCAACGTCCTGACTTTC. As protein: CASLRESGANVLTF.